The 20 T cell receptor beta chains presented below share a single source sample, sequenced in a study of blood T cell repertoires in COVID-19. Data came from immunoSEQ multiplex PCR; TCRdb stores just in-frame clones and leaves some out. Among approximately 92,000 clones listed, around three quarters were seen once. The sequenced material came from peripheral blood. The receptors were gathered from a man aged 45 to 65 who had recovered from COVID-19.

The chain combines TRBV7-3 with TRBJ1-1, with 7 positions matching TRBD1. CDR1 and CDR2 (germline): SGHTA, FQGTGA. This CDR3 has 13 residues. With V trimmed by 3 bases and J by 4 bases, 2 bases remained unmatched. CDR3 loop: CASSLTGLTEAFF. CDR3 DNA sequence: TGTGCCAGCAGCTTGACAGGGCTCACTGAAGCTTTCTTT.

This chain joins TRBV2 and TRBJ2-5; 10 bases match TRBD2. With 7 bases clipped from V and 5 bases from J, the junction kept 10 bases outside the gene matches. CDR1 and CDR2 (germline): SNHLY, FYNNEI. This CDR3 is built from 15 residues. CDR3 sequence reads: CASNPSGRGEETQYF. The DNA of the CDR3 is TGTGCCAGCAATCCTAGCGGGAGAGGGGAGGAGACCCAGTACTTC.

The V call is TRBV23-1, the J call TRBJ2-2; tentatively, D is TRBD1 (6 bases). TRBV23-1 has ORF status, its function being uncertain. V shed 8 bases and J shed 3 bases, with 10 bases lying between them. The CDR3 contains 13 residues. DNA of the CDR3: TGCGCCAGCCGACACAGGGACACCGGGGAGCTGTTTTTT. Translated: CASRHRDTGELFF.

The genes are TRBV28 and TRBJ2-7; 9 bases agree with TRBD1. The CDR3 extends over 12 amino acids. Unmatched junction bases numbered 7, after V lost 11 bases and J lost 5 bases. Germline loops: CDR1 MDHEN, CDR2 SYDVKM. DNA of the CDR3: TGTGCCGTATGGGACAGGGTTGACGAGCAGTACTTC. Encoded protein: CAVWDRVDEQYF.

This sequence joins TRBV5-1 and TRBJ2-7; possible D gene TRBD1, 6 bases. This CDR3 is 15 amino acids long. The ends were cut back, 0 bases at V and 6 bases at J, with 16 bases in the middle. The germline gives CDR1 SGHRS, CDR2 YFSETQ. This chain's CDR3 is CASSLEYRELGEQYF. The CDR3 DNA follows: TGCGCCAGCAGCTTGGAGTACAGGGAACTAGGCGAGCAGTACTTC.

The chain joins TRBV5-1 to TRBJ2-3; D not certain. Germline-derived CDR1 and CDR2 are SGHRS and YFSETQ. The CDR3 length is 14 residues. V lost 5 bases to trimming and J lost 3 bases, with 13 bases between them. The CDR3 loop reads CASRLRLVTDTQYF. The CDR3 bases are TGCGCCAGCAGGTTGCGACTGGTGACAGATACGCAGTATTTT.

The chain couples TRBV5-8 to TRBJ2-7, with 8 bases aligning to TRBD1. The CDR3 is 13 amino acids. With 4 bases clipped from V and 4 bases from J, the junction kept 4 bases outside the gene matches. Germline lookup yields CDR1 SGHTS and CDR2 YDEGEE. The CDR3 sequence is CASSRTGWYEQYF. The CDR3 region has the DNA TGTGCCAGCAGCCGGACAGGGTGGTACGAGCAGTACTTC. Full variable domain (rest looked up from reference TRBV5-8 and TRBJ2-7): EAGVTQSPTHLIKTRGQQATLRCSPISGHTSVYWYQQALGLGLQFLLWYDEGEERNRGNFPPRFSGRQFPNYSSELNVNALELEDSALYLCASSRTGWYEQYFGPGTRLTVT.

This chain links TRBV11-2 with TRBJ1-4; possible D gene TRBD1, 5 bases. V lost 5 bases and J 8 bases, leaving 15 bases between the germline ends. Germline CDR1 and CDR2: SGHAT and FQNNGV. There are 14 residues in the CDR3. The CDR3 sequence: CASSPWGVEEKLFF. The DNA for the CDR3 is TGTGCCAGCAGCCCCTGGGGGGTTGAGGAAAAACTGTTTTTT.

The CDR3: CASSLTGANTEAFF. The CDR3 bases are TGTGCCAGCAGTCTGACAGGCGCGAACACTGAAGCTTTCTTT. The genes are TRBV27 and TRBJ1-1, with D perhaps matching TRBD1 (6 bases). This CDR3 is 14 amino acids long. Germline CDR1 and CDR2: MNHEY and SMNVEV (reference sequence). The V and J ends lost 5 bases and 1 base respectively, with 11 bases between them.

The chain carries TRBV5-4 and TRBJ1-5, with TRBD1 matching over 11 bases. The germline CDR1 and CDR2 sequences are SGHNT and YYREEE (reference sequence). J was trimmed by 5 bases and V by 4 bases; bases with no gene match: 2. The CDR3 contains 14 residues. In DNA form, the CDR3 reads TGTGCCAGCAGCCGGGGACAGGGGGATCAGCCCCAGCATTTT. This translates into CASSRGQGDQPQHF.

The chain employs TRBV7-3 and TRBJ2-7, with 7 bases matching TRBD1. The trim removed 2 bases at V and 1 base at J, leaving 5 bases unmatched. Germline assignment: CDR1 SGHTA and CDR2 FQGTGA. CDR3 length: 15 residues. CDR3 DNA: TGTGCCAGCAGCTTAGACAGGGAACATTCCTACGAGCAGTACTTC. Translating gives CASSLDREHSYEQYF.

The rearrangement links TRBV5-1 to TRBJ1-2; D unresolved. Germline CDR1 reads SGHRS; CDR2 reads YFSETQ. V dropped 3 bases and J dropped 5 bases, with 11 bases sitting between them. The CDR3 sequence is 13 residues long. CDR3 loop: CASSSTAEYGYTF. The DNA for the CDR3 is TGCGCCAGCAGCTCGACTGCGGAGTATGGCTACACCTTC.

V is TRBV7-9 and J is TRBJ2-4; 9 bases map to TRBD1. This CDR3 has 15 amino acids. Germline V lookup: CDR1 SEHNR, CDR2 FQNEAQ (reference sequence). V dropped 5 bases and J dropped 3; count of bases not matched to a gene: 5. In DNA, the CDR3 is TGTGCCAGCAGCCCGACAGGGGGAAACAAAAACATTCAGTACTTC. It translates to CASSPTGGNKNIQYF.

In this sample, this clone turned up many times. CDR3 DNA: TGTGCCACCAGTGAACCGACTAGCGGGGGCTACAATGAGCAGTTCTTC. Its translation: CATSEPTSGGYNEQFF. The chain couples TRBV24-1 to TRBJ2-1, with 12 bases aligning to TRBD2. V was pared by 4 bases and J by 3 bases, with 3 bases of the junction left unmatched. The germline CDR1 and CDR2 sequences are KGHDR and SFDVKD. The length of the CDR3 is 16 residues.

The chain carries TRBV6-4 and TRBJ2-1, with 9 bases lining up with TRBD2. This CDR3 is built from 15 residues. Trimming removed 0 bases from V and 9 bases from J; junction bases left unmatched: 6. In germline, CDR1 is MRHNA, CDR2 SNTAGT. The CDR3 DNA is TGTGCCAGCAGTGACTCCGGCGGGAGGGCCTCTGAGCAGTTCTTC. This sequence encodes CASSDSGGRASEQFF.

The CDR3 DNA is TGTGCCAGCAGCTCCAGGGGTGGGCTCCAGCATTTT. As protein: CASSSRGGLQHF. This chain connects TRBV14 to TRBJ1-5; D is possibly TRBD1 (6 bases). The V end was cut by 5 bases, the J end by 12 bases, with 14 bases between. The CDR3 consists of 12 residues. Germline assignment: CDR1 SGHDN and CDR2 FVKESK.

The V gene is TRBV9, the J gene TRBJ2-5; TRBD2 matches 7 bases. The germline V gene has CDR1 SGDLS and CDR2 YYNGEE. This CDR3 spans 15 amino acids. The V gene end was trimmed by 0 bases and the J gene end by 2 bases; junction bases not matched to a gene: 4. DNA of the CDR3: TGTGCCAGCAGCGTAGGCCCTAGCGGACAAGAGACCCAGTACTTC. Its protein product is CASSVGPSGQETQYF.

J is TRBJ2-3 and V is TRBV27; weak D call: TRBD2 (6 bases). CDR3 size: 16 residues. Germline lookup yields CDR1 MNHEY and CDR2 SMNVEV (reference sequence). Trimming stripped 2 bases from V and 8 bases from J, with 20 bases between. The CDR3 DNA is TGTGCCAGCAGTTTAACGCTCTGGGGATCGGAGGGTACGCAGTATTTT. Translating it yields CASSLTLWGSEGTQYF.

This clone was seen only a few times. In DNA form, the CDR3 reads TGCGCCAGCAGCTTGAGCGGGGGTGATCAGCCCCAGCATTTT. Translated, it gives CASSLSGGDQPQHF. This rearrangement joins TRBV5-1 to TRBJ1-5; TRBD1 might be the D (5 bases). The V gene's germline CDR1 is SGHRS and CDR2 YFSETQ. This CDR3 has 14 residues. V was clipped by 1 base and J by 5 bases, with 10 bases between them. The variable domain in full, completed from reference TRBV5-1 and TRBJ1-5, reads KAGVTQTPRYLIKTRGQQVTLSCSPISGHRSVSWYQQTPGQGLQFLFEYFSETQRNKGNFPGRFSGRQFSNSRSEMNVSTLELGDSALYLCASSLSGGDQPQHFGDGTRLSIL.

The CDR3 DNA reads as TGTGCCAGCAGCCCTCGGACAGGGGGCAGGGTTACGCAGTATTTT. Amino acids: CASSPRTGGRVTQYF. The chain links TRBV7-2 to TRBJ2-3; 11 bases are a match to TRBD1. The CDR3 loop spans 15 amino acids. V gave up 5 bases and J gave up 8 bases; unmatched junction bases: 9. Germline V lookup: CDR1 SGHTA, CDR2 FQGNSA.